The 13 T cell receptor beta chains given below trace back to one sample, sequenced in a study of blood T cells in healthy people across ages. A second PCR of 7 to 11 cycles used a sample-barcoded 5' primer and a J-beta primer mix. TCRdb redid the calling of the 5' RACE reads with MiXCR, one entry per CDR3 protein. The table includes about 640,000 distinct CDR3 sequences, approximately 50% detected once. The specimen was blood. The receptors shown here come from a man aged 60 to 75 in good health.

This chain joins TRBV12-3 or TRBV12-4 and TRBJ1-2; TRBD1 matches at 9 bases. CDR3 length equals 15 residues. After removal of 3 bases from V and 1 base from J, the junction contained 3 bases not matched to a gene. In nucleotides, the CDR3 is TGTGCCAGCAGTTTGGGGACAGGGTTTAACTATGGCTACACCTTC. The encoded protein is CASSLGTGFNYGYTF.

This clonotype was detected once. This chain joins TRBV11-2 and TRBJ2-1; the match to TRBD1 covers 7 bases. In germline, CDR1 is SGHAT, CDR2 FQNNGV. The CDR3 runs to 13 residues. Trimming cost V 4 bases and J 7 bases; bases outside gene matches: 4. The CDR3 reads CASSSGRGNEQFF. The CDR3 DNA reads TGTGCCAGCAGCTCCGGCAGGGGGAATGAGCAGTTCTTC.

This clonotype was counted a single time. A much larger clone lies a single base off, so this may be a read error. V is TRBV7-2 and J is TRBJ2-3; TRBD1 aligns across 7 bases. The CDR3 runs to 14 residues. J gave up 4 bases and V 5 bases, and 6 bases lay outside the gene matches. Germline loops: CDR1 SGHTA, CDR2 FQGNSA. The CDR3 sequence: CASSQGVEPDTQYF. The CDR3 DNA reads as TGTGCCAGCAGCCAGGGGGTGGAGCCAGATACGCAGTATTTT. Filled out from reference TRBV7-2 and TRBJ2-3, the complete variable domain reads GAGVSQSPSNKVTEKGKDVELRCDPISGHTALYWYRQSLGQGLEFLIYFQGNSAPDKSGLPSDRFSAERTGGSVSTLTIQRTQQEDSAVYLCASSQGVEPDTQYFGPGTRLTVL.

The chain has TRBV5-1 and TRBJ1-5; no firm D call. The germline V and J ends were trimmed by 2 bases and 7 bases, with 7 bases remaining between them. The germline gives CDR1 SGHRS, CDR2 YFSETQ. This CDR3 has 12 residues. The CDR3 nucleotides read TGCGCCAGCAGCTTCGGGCGGCAGCCCCAGCATTTT. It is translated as CASSFGRQPQHF. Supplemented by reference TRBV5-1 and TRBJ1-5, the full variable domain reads KAGVTQTPRYLIKTRGQQVTLSCSPISGHRSVSWYQQTPGQGLQFLFEYFSETQRNKGNFPGRFSGRQFSNSRSEMNVSTLELGDSALYLCASSFGRQPQHFGDGTRLSIL.

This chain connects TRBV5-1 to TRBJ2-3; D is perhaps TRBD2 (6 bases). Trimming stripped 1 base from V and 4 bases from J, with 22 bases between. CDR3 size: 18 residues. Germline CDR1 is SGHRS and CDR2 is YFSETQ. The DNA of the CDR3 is TGCGCCAGCAGCTTGCTCATCTCGGTGGGGGGAGTAGCAGATACGCAGTATTTT. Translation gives CASSLLISVGGVADTQYF.

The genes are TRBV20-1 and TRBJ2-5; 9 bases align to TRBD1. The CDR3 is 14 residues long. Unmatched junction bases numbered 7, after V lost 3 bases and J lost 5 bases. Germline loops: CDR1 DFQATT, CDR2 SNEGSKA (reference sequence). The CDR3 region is CSARTTGGWETQYF. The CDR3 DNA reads TGCAGTGCTAGGACCACAGGGGGCTGGGAGACCCAGTACTTC.

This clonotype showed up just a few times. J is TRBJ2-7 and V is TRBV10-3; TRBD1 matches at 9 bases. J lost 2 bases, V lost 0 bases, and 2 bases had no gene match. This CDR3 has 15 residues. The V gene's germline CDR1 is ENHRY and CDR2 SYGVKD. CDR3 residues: CAISESGQGTYEQYF. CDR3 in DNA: TGTGCCATCAGTGAGTCGGGACAGGGAACCTACGAGCAGTACTTC.

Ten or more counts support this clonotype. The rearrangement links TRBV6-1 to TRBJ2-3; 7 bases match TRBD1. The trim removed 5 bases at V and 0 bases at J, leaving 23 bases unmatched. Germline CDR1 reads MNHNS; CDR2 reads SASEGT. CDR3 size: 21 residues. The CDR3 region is CASSPIPGQLGARKSTDTQYF. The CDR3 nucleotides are TGTGCCAGCAGTCCCATACCGGGACAGCTAGGTGCGCGGAAAAGCACAGATACGCAGTATTTT.

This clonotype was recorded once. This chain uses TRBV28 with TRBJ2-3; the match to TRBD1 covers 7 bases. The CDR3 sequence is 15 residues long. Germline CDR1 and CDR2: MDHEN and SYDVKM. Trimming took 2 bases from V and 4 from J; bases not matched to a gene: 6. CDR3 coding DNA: TGTGCCAGCAGTTTAACTGACAGGGAGTCAGATACGCAGTATTTT. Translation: CASSLTDRESDTQYF.

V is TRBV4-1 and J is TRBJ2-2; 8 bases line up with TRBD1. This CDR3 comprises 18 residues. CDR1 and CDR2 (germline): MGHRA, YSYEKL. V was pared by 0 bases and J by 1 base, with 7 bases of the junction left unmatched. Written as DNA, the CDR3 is TGCGCCAGCAGCCAAGATCCCAGGACAGGGTTGAACACCGGGGAGCTGTTTTTT. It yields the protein CASSQDPRTGLNTGELFF.

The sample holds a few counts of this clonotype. The CDR3 nucleotides are TGCAGTGCCCAAGGACAGGGCAACTGGGACAATCAGCCCCAGCATTTT. Its translation is CSAQGQGNWDNQPQHF. V and J are TRBV20-1 and TRBJ1-5, with 8 positions matching TRBD1. CDR1 and CDR2 from the germline V gene are DFQATT and SNEGSKA (reference sequence). Trimming cost V 6 bases and J 3 bases; bases outside gene matches: 13. This CDR3 has 16 amino acids.

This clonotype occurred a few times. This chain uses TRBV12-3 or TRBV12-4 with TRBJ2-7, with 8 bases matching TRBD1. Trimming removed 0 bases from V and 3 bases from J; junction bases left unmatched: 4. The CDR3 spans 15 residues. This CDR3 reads CASSLADRVNYEQYF. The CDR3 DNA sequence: TGTGCCAGCAGTTTAGCGGACAGGGTTAACTACGAGCAGTACTTC.

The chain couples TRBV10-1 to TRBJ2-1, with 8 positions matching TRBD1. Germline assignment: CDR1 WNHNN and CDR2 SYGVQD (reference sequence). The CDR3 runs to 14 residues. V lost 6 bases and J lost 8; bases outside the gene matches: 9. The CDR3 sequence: CASSPDRALDEQFF. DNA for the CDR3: TGCGCCAGCAGCCCGGACAGGGCACTGGATGAGCAGTTCTTC.